Listed here are 29 T cell receptor beta chains from one sample, sequenced in a study of blood T cells in healthy people across ages. A sample-barcoded 5' primer and a J-beta primer mix were used in a second PCR of about 6 to 12 cycles. One entry per CDR3 protein results from TCRdb running MiXCR on the 5' RACE reads. The sample has hundreds of thousands of distinct CDR3 sequences, around two fifths seen once. The specimen sequenced was blood. The receptors were gathered from a man in his 60s in good health.

The V and J genes are TRBV20-1 and TRBJ1-1, with D unclear. V was shortened by 6 bases and J by 8 bases, with 22 bases between the two germline ends. Germline values: CDR1 DFQATT, CDR2 SNEGSKA (reference sequence). This CDR3 region has 14 residues. The CDR3 spells CSARTSAGIEEAFF. CDR3 nucleotides: TGCAGTGCCAGGACGAGTGCGGGCATTGAGGAAGCTTTCTTT.

This clonotype was counted once. The V and J genes are TRBV6-6 and TRBJ2-1; 7 bases match TRBD2. CDR3 length: 13 residues. Trimming took 8 bases from V and 5 from J; bases not matched to a gene: 6. From germline, CDR1 is MNHNY and CDR2 SVGAGI (reference sequence). CDR3: CASGSGRDNEQFF. CDR3 nucleotide sequence: TGTGCCAGCGGGTCAGGGAGGGACAATGAGCAGTTCTTC.

V gene TRBV20-1 combines with J gene TRBJ1-5, with D possibly TRBD1 on 6 matching bases. V lost 6 bases and J lost 4, with 13 bases in between. The CDR3 is made up of 13 amino acids. Germline V gene data show CDR1 as DFQATT and CDR2 as SNEGSKA (reference sequence). The CDR3 spells CSAGQLGNQPQHF. As DNA, the CDR3 is TGCAGTGCAGGACAGCTAGGAAATCAGCCCCAGCATTTT.

The J gene is TRBJ2-7, the V gene TRBV28; TRBD2 might be the D (6 bases). With 6 bases removed from V and 2 bases from J, the gap between germline ends came to 11 bases. The CDR3 consists of 13 residues. Germline assignment: CDR1 MDHEN and CDR2 SYDVKM. As DNA, the CDR3 is TGTGCCAGCAGAAGGACTAACGCCTACGAGCAGTACTTC. Protein sequence: CASRRTNAYEQYF.

The CDR3 DNA follows: TGCAGTGCTAATAAGGGGTCAGGGGACACTGAAGCTTTCTTT. Translated, it gives CSANKGSGDTEAFF. The rearrangement joins TRBV20-1 to TRBJ1-1; D may be TRBD1 (6 bases). CDR1 is DFQATT, CDR2 SNEGSKA, per germline (reference sequence). V dropped 4 bases and J dropped 3 bases, with 15 bases sitting between them. There are 14 residues in the CDR3.

The genes are TRBV12-3 or TRBV12-4 and TRBJ2-5; 11 nucleotides line up with TRBD1. J gave up 1 base and V 6 bases, and 10 bases lay outside the gene matches. CDR3 size: 17 residues. The CDR3 DNA sequence: TGTGCCAGCAGCCTTGGGACAGGGGGTTACATCCAAGAGACCCAGTACTTC. Translating gives CASSLGTGGYIQETQYF.

This clonotype was seen more than once but under ten times. This chain connects TRBV9 to TRBJ1-4; D is undetermined. Trimming took 5 bases from V and 3 from J, leaving 14 bases between them. The CDR3 spans 15 residues. Germline CDR1 is SGDLS and CDR2 is YYNGEE. The CDR3, as DNA: TGTGCCAGCAGTGCGCGAGCAGCCGCTAATGAAAAACTGTTTTTT. It yields the protein CASSARAAANEKLFF.

In this sample, this clonotype turned up a few times. The gene calls are TRBV4-1 and TRBJ2-1; 8 positions match TRBD2. V trimming: 0 bases; J trimming: 4 bases; junction bases outside the gene matches: 2. CDR1 and CDR2 (germline): MGHRA, YSYEKL. The CDR3 length is 15 residues. This CDR3 reads CASSQEERGYNEQFF. CDR3 bases: TGCGCCAGCAGCCAAGAGGAGCGGGGGTACAATGAGCAGTTCTTC.

This chain connects TRBV20-1 to TRBJ1-2; no definite D call. V was shortened by 0 bases and J by 0 bases, with 14 bases between the two germline ends. Per the germline V gene, CDR1 is DFQATT and CDR2 is SNEGSKA (reference sequence). The CDR3 contains 16 residues. The CDR3: CSARDLVQAPNYGYTF. CDR3 nucleotide sequence: TGCAGTGCTAGAGATCTGGTTCAGGCCCCTAACTATGGCTACACCTTC.

This clonotype turned up a few times. The V gene is TRBV7-9, the J gene TRBJ2-3; possible D gene TRBD1, 5 bases. CDR3 size: 14 residues. CDR1 is SEHNR and CDR2 is FQNEAQ in the germline V gene (reference sequence). V was cut by 1 base and J by 6 bases, with 11 bases left in between. In nucleotides, the CDR3 is TGTGCCAGCAGCTTAGACAGGTCAATTGATACGCAGTATTTT. Translated, it gives CASSLDRSIDTQYF.

The chain is built from TRBV11-2 and TRBJ2-7; 8 nucleotides agree with TRBD1. The CDR3 extends over 15 amino acids. The V gene end was trimmed by 5 bases and the J gene end by 3 bases; junction bases not matched to a gene: 9. CDR1 and CDR2 (germline): SGHAT, FQNNGV. CDR3 DNA: TGTGCCAGCAGCACCTGGACAGGGTTACTCTACGAGCAGTACTTC. As protein: CASSTWTGLLYEQYF.

The chain is built from TRBV12-3 or TRBV12-4 and TRBJ2-1; a weak D match, TRBD1 (6 bases). The V gene lost 7 bases and the J gene lost 1 base, with 11 bases spanning the gap. This CDR3 region has 14 residues. The CDR3 loop is CASTNQGSYNEQFF. CDR3 nucleotide sequence: TGTGCCAGCACCAACCAGGGGTCCTACAATGAGCAGTTCTTC.

The chain couples TRBV6-5 to TRBJ2-4, with D maybe TRBD1 (5 bases). Matching the DNA end better, TRBJ2-7 makes the J call doubtful. From germline, CDR1 is MNHEY and CDR2 SVGAGI. The CDR3 loop spans 13 amino acids. The CDR3: CASSFNFQGEQYF. The DNA of the CDR3 is TGTGCCAGCAGTTTTAATTTCCAGGGCGAGCAGTACTTC.

Only one count was recorded for this clonotype. A much bigger clone sits one base away, suggesting this may be a read error. The CDR3 region is CASSPLEADTQYF. DNA of the CDR3: TGTGCCAGCAGCCCCCTCGAGGCAGATACGCAGTATTTT. This chain uses TRBV14 with TRBJ2-3; D call uncertain. The CDR3 length is 13 residues. Trimming took 4 bases from V and 4 from J, leaving 9 bases between them. The germline gives CDR1 SGHDN, CDR2 FVKESK. Combining the CDR3 with reference TRBV14 and TRBJ2-3 gives the whole variable domain EAGVTQFPSHSVIEKGQTVTLRCDPISGHDNLYWYRRVMGKEIKFLLHFVKESKQDESGMPNNRFLAERTGGTYSTLKVQPAELEDSGVYFCASSPLEADTQYFGPGTRLTVL.

The rearrangement joins TRBV3-1 to TRBJ2-5; weak D call: TRBD2 (6 bases). CDR1 LGHDT and CDR2 YNNKEL come from the germline V gene (reference sequence). CDR3 size: 16 residues. V dropped 0 bases and J dropped 11 bases, with 22 bases sitting between them. In nucleotides, the CDR3 is TGTGCCAGCAGCCAAGATCCGACTAGTTTTGGCTACGGGCAGTACTTC. Translating gives CASSQDPTSFGYGQYF.

This chain uses TRBV20-1 with TRBJ2-7; TRBD1 matches 8 bases. This CDR3 comprises 15 residues. V was clipped by 5 bases and J by 7 bases; unmatched bases: 16. The germline V gene encodes CDR1 DFQATT and CDR2 SNEGSKA (reference sequence). The CDR3, as DNA: TGCAGTGCTGTATCCGAAGACAGGGGTTATCGAGAGCAGTACTTC. It specifies CSAVSEDRGYREQYF.

This clonotype appeared once. This rearrangement joins TRBV6-5 to TRBJ1-5; no clear D. Between the trimmed V and J ends, which lost 6 bases and 5 bases, there was a span of 11 bases. The CDR3 is 13 residues long. Germline V gene data show CDR1 as MNHEY and CDR2 as SVGAGI. The CDR3: CASRRRSDQPQHF. The DNA of the CDR3 is TGTGCCAGCAGACGAAGGTCAGATCAGCCCCAGCATTTT.

This clonotype has only a few counts. This chain joins TRBV14 and TRBJ1-6; D is possibly TRBD1 (6 bases). CDR1 and CDR2 from the germline V gene are SGHDN and FVKESK. The CDR3 extends over 15 amino acids. The V and J ends lost 4 bases and 10 bases respectively, with 17 bases between them. The DNA for the CDR3 is TGTGCCAGCAGCCTGAATCTCAGGGGAAACTCACCCCTCCACTTT. The encoded protein is CASSLNLRGNSPLHF. The full variable domain, in which reference TRBV14 and TRBJ1-6 provide the parts outside the CDR3, is EAGVTQFPSHSVIEKGQTVTLRCDPISGHDNLYWYRRVMGKEIKFLLHFVKESKQDESGMPNNRFLAERTGGTYSTLKVQPAELEDSGVYFCASSLNLRGNSPLHFGNGTRLTVT.

This chain connects TRBV14 to TRBJ2-3; D gene uncertain. The CDR3 covers 16 residues. With 2 bases removed from V and 1 base from J, the gap between germline ends came to 13 bases. Germline CDR1 SGHDN, CDR2 FVKESK. DNA of the CDR3: TGTGCCAGCAGCCAAATCGGCAGGCTAGGCACAGATACGCAGTATTTT. Amino acid sequence: CASSQIGRLGTDTQYF.

J is TRBJ2-5 and V is TRBV7-2; TRBD2 agrees at 7 bases. The CDR3 totals 16 residues. V lost 0 bases to trimming and J lost 11 bases; unmatched junction nucleotides: 15. CDR1 SGHTA and CDR2 FQGNSA come from the germline V gene. CDR3 in DNA: TGTGCCAGCAGCTTAGCGCTGCGGGGGACCGACAATGAGCAGTACTTC. Its protein product is CASSLALRGTDNEQYF.

The chain recombines TRBV5-6 with TRBJ2-6; the D call may be TRBD1 or TRBD2 (6 bases each). Germline CDR1 is SGHDT and CDR2 is YYEEEE. The CDR3 runs 18 residues. V shed 7 bases and J shed 4 bases, with 24 bases lying between them. The CDR3 spells CASHVLGGAESGANVLTF. For the CDR3, the DNA is TGTGCCAGCCACGTTCTGGGGGGCGCAGAATCCGGGGCCAACGTCCTGACTTTC.

This chain joins TRBV2 and TRBJ1-2; D unresolved. V was trimmed by 4 bases and J by 4 bases, leaving 7 bases between them. The CDR3 runs to 12 residues. Germline V gene data show CDR1 as SNHLY and CDR2 as FYNNEI. DNA of the CDR3: TGTGCCAGCAGTGGGGGATCCTATGGCTACACCTTC. Encoded protein: CASSGGSYGYTF.

This clonotype occurred once. The chain's CDR3 is CASSADGTGGTEAFF. CDR3 in DNA: TGCGCCAGCAGCGCAGACGGGACAGGCGGGACTGAAGCTTTCTTT. J is TRBJ1-1 and V is TRBV5-1; 8 bases align to TRBD1. The length of the CDR3 is 15 residues. V dropped 4 bases and J dropped 5; count of bases not matched to a gene: 10. The germline gives CDR1 SGHRS, CDR2 YFSETQ.

In this sample, this clonotype turned up once. The CDR3 is CASRNRDSYERYF. Written as DNA, the CDR3 is TGTGCCAGCAGAAACAGGGATTCCTACGAGCGGTACTTC. The chain couples TRBV6-5 to TRBJ2-4; tentatively, D is TRBD1 (6 bases). This CDR3 is built from 13 residues. The V gene lost 6 bases and the J gene lost 15 bases, with 21 bases spanning the gap. Germline V CDR1 and CDR2: MNHEY, SVGAGI.

The chain combines TRBV20-1 with TRBJ2-3; 9 nucleotides align to TRBD2. The junction had 12 bases not matched to a gene; V was cut back by 1 base and J by 1 base. The CDR3 is 18 amino acids. CDR1 and CDR2 (germline): DFQATT, SNEGSKA (reference sequence). The CDR3 DNA is TGCAGTGCTAGAGGCGGGCTAGCGGGGAGGAGTGGCACAGATACGCAGTATTTT. As protein: CSARGGLAGRSGTDTQYF.

In this sample, this clonotype turned up a few times. The J gene is TRBJ1-4, the V gene TRBV28, with TRBD1 as a possible D gene (6 bases). CDR3 length equals 16 residues. Trimming took 2 bases from V and 8 from J, leaving 18 bases between them. Germline loops: CDR1 MDHEN, CDR2 SYDVKM. CDR3 in amino acids: CASSLPTGLWDEKLFF. The CDR3 bases are TGTGCCAGCAGTTTACCAACAGGGTTATGGGACGAAAAACTGTTTTTT.

This clonotype turned up a few times. The chain uses TRBV11-3 and TRBJ2-5, with TRBD2 matching 10 bases. CDR3 length: 18 amino acids. V trimming: 1 base; J trimming: 1 base; junction bases outside the gene matches: 9. Germline V gene sequence: CDR1 SGHNT, CDR2 YENEEA. CDR3 DNA sequence: TGTGCCAGCAGCTTAGGGGGTGCTAGCGGGGGACTCCAAGAGACCCAGTACTTC. It yields the protein CASSLGGASGGLQETQYF. The full variable domain, its missing parts supplied by reference TRBV11-3 and TRBJ2-5, is EAGVVQSPRYKIIEKKQPVAFWCNPISGHNTLYWYLQNLGQGPELLIRYENEEAVDDSQLPKDRFSAERLKGVDSTLKIQPAELGDSAVYLCASSLGGASGGLQETQYFGPGTRLLVL.

The chain has TRBV28 and TRBJ2-5, with D possibly matching TRBD1 (6 bases). This CDR3 has 15 residues. The V gene lost 3 bases and the J gene lost 0 bases, with 11 bases spanning the gap. Looked up from germline, CDR1 is MDHEN and CDR2 is SYDVKM. This CDR3 is CASSLPTGYQETQYF. CDR3 nucleotides: TGTGCCAGCAGTTTGCCTACAGGGTACCAAGAGACCCAGTACTTC. Together with reference TRBV28 and TRBJ2-5, the CDR3 gives the full variable domain: DVKVTQSSRYLVKRTGEKVFLECVQDMDHENMFWYRQDPGLGLRLIYFSYDVKMKEKGDIPEGYSVSREKKERFSLILESASTNQTSMYLCASSLPTGYQETQYFGPGTRLLVL.

This clonotype was seen a few times. The chain joins TRBV18 to TRBJ2-5; D tentatively reads TRBD1 or TRBD2 (5 bases each). The V end lost 2 bases, the J end lost 1 base, and 11 bases lay between the germline ends. The CDR3 contains 15 residues. Germline V gene lookup returns CDR1 KGHSH and CDR2 LQKENI. CDR3 nucleotide sequence: TGTGCCAGCTCACCAATGGGGACCATCCAAGAGACCCAGTACTTC. The encoded protein is CASSPMGTIQETQYF.